A single sample is the source of the 4 T cell receptor beta chains below, sequenced in a study of blood T cell repertoires in COVID-19. This table comes from immunoSEQ multiplex PCR, and its TCRdb copy is limited to in-frame clones, with some not included. The sample carries about 88,000 clones, roughly 72% recorded once. Sample: peripheral blood. The receptors come from a woman aged 55-70 years in a cohort sampled during active or convalescent COVID-19.

The J gene is TRBJ2-1, the V gene TRBV5-1; 9 positions match TRBD2. The V and J ends lost 4 bases and 9 bases, in that order; junction bases with no gene match: 8. This CDR3 spans 14 amino acids. The germline V gene has CDR1 SGHRS and CDR2 YFSETQ. CDR3 DNA: TGCGCCAGCAGCCCGGGACTAGCACAGGCTGAGCAGTTCTTC. Its translation is CASSPGLAQAEQFF.

V gene TRBV7-2 combines with J gene TRBJ2-7; D unresolved. V was cut by 1 base and J by 1 base, with 8 bases left in between. In germline, CDR1 is SGHTA, CDR2 FQGNSA. This CDR3 has 14 residues. The CDR3 protein is CASSLGAFSYEQYF. The CDR3 DNA follows: TGTGCCAGCAGCTTAGGCGCTTTTTCCTACGAGCAGTACTTC. The entire variable domain, with the rest obtained from reference TRBV7-2 and TRBJ2-7, is as follows: GAGVSQSPSNKVTEKGKDVELRCDPISGHTALYWYRQSLGQGLEFLIYFQGNSAPDKSGLPSDRFSAERTGGSVSTLTIQRTQQEDSAVYLCASSLGAFSYEQYFGPGTRLTVT.

The rearrangement joins TRBV7-2 to TRBJ2-1; 8 nucleotides line up with TRBD2. Germline CDR1 and CDR2: SGHTA and FQGNSA. This CDR3 spans 16 amino acids. With V trimmed by 5 bases and J by 0 bases, 6 bases remained unmatched. This chain's CDR3 is CASSNSGESSYNEQFF. DNA for the CDR3: TGTGCCAGCAGCAATAGCGGGGAAAGCTCCTACAATGAGCAGTTCTTC.

The chain employs TRBV5-6 and TRBJ2-3, with 13 bases aligning to TRBD2. This CDR3 comprises 16 residues. V lost 2 bases, J lost 2 bases, and 2 bases stayed unmatched. CDR1 and CDR2 (germline): SGHDT, YYEEEE. The CDR3 sequence: CASSLLAGGITDTQYF. In nucleotides, the CDR3 is TGTGCCAGCAGCTTACTAGCGGGGGGGATCACAGATACGCAGTATTTT. Together with reference TRBV5-6 and TRBJ2-3, the CDR3 gives the full variable domain: DAGVTQSPTHLIKTRGQQVTLRCSPKSGHDTVSWYQQALGQGPQFIFQYYEEEERQRGNFPDRFSGHQFPNYSSELNVNALLLGDSALYLCASSLLAGGITDTQYFGPGTRLTVL.